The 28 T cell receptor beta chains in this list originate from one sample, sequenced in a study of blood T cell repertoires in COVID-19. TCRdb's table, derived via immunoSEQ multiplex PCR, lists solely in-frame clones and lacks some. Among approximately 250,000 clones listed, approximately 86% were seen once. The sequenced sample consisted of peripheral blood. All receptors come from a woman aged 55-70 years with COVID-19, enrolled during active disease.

As DNA, the CDR3 is TGTGCCAGCAATTTTAGAGAGAACACTGAAGCTTTCTTT. Its protein is CASNFRENTEAFF. This chain uses TRBV19 with TRBJ1-1; D gene uncertain. CDR3 length: 13 residues. V lost 9 bases and J 1 base, leaving 12 bases between the germline ends. The germline V gene has CDR1 LNHDA and CDR2 SQIVND (reference sequence).

The CDR3 region has the DNA TGTGCCAGCAGCCAAGAGGGCAGAGAAGCTTTCTTT. As protein: CASSQEGREAFF. This chain connects TRBV3-1 (or the pseudogene TRBV3-2) to TRBJ1-1; D gene uncertain. This CDR3 spans 12 amino acids. Germline CDR1 LGHDT, CDR2 YNNKEL (reference sequence). V dropped 0 bases and J dropped 8 bases, with 7 bases sitting between them.

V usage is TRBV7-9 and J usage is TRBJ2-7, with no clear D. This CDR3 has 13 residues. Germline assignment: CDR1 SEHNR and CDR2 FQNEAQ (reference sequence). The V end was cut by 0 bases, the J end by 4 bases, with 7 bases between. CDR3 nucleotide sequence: TGTGCCAGCAGCTTAGCGCTCCGGTACGAGCAGTACTTC. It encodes CASSLALRYEQYF.

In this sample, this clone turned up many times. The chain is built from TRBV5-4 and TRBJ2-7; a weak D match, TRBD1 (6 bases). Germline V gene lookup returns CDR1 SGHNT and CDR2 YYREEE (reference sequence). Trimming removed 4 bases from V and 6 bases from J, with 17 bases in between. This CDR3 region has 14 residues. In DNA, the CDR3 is TGTGCCAGCAGCCGCCAGAAGGGGGACCGCGAGCAGTACTTC. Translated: CASSRQKGDREQYF.

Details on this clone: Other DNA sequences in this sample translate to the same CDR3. DNA for the CDR3: TGTGCCAGCAGCTCGACAGGGATGAACACTGAAGCTTTCTTT. Its translation is CASSSTGMNTEAFF. The chain employs TRBV28 and TRBJ1-1, with 7 nucleotides matching TRBD1. Germline assignment: CDR1 MDHEN and CDR2 SYDVKM. After removal of 6 bases from V and 0 bases from J, the junction contained 4 bases not matched to a gene. This CDR3 contains 14 residues.

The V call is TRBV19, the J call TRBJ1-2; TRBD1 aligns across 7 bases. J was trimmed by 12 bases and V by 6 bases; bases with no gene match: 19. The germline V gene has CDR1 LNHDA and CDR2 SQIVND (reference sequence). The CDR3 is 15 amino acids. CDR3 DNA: TGTGCCAGTAGCTCTACCTCCGGGACAGTGGGACATGACACCTTC. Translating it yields CASSSTSGTVGHDTF. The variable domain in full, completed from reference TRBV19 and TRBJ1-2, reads DGGITQSPKYLFRKEGQNVTLSCEQNLNHDAMYWYRQDPGQGLRLIYYSQIVNDFQKGDIAEGYSVSREKKESFPLTVTSAQKNPTAFYLCASSSTSGTVGHDTFGSGTRLTVV.

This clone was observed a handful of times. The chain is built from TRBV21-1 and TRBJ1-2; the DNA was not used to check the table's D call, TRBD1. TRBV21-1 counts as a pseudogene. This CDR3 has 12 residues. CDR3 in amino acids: CASRAGCYGYTF. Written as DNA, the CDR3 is TGTGCCAGCAGGGCAGGGTGCTATGGCTACACCTTC.

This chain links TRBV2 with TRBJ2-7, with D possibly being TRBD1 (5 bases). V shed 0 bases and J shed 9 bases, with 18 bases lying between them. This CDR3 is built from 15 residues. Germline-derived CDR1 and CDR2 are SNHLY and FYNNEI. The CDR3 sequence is CASSEANRQYFGQYF. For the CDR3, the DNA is TGTGCCAGCAGTGAAGCGAACAGGCAATATTTTGGGCAGTACTTC.

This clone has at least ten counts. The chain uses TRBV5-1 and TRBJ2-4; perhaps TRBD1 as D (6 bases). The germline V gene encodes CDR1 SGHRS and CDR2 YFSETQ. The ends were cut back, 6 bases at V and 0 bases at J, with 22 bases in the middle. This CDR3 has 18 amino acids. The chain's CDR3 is CASNLRRRTALAKNIQYF. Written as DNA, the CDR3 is TGCGCCAGCAATCTTCGTCGAAGGACAGCCCTAGCCAAAAACATTCAGTACTTC.

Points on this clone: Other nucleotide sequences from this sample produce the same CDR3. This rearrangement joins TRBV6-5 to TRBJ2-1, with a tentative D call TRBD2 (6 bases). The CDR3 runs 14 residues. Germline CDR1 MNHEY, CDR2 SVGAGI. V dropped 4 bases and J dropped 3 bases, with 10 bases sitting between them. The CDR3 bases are TGTGCCAGCAGTTTGTCCGGGGGCTACAATGAGCAGTTCTTC. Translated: CASSLSGGYNEQFF.

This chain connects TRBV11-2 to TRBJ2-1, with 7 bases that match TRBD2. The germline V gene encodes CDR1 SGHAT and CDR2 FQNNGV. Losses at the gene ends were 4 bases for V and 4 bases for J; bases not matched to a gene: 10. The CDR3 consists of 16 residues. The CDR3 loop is CASSSGQAGYYNEQFF. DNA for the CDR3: TGTGCCAGCAGCTCAGGGCAAGCGGGGTATTACAATGAGCAGTTCTTC.

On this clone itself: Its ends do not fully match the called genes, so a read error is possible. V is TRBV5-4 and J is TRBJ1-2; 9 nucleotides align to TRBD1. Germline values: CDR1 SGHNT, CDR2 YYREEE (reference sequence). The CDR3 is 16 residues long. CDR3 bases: TGTGCCAGCAGCTTGTTAGGCGGTGCGGGACAGGGATTGGTTTCTTTC. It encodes CASSLLGGAGQGLVSF.

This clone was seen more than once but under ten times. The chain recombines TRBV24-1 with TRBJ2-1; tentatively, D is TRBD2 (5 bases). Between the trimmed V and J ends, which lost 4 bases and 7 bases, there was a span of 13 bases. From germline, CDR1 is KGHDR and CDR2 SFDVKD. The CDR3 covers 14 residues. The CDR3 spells CATSDTRRSNEQFF. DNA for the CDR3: TGTGCCACCAGTGACACAAGGAGGTCGAATGAGCAGTTCTTC.

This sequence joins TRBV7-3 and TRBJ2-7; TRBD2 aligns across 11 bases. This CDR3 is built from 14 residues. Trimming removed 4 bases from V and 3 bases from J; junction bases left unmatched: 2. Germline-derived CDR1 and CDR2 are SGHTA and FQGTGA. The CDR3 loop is CASSYSGGDYEQYF. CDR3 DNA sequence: TGTGCCAGCAGCTATAGCGGGGGGGACTACGAGCAGTACTTC.

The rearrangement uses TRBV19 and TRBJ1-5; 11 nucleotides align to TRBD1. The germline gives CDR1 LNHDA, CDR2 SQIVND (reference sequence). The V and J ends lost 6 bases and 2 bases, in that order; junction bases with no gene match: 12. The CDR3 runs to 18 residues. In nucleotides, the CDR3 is TGTGCCAGTAGCACCGGGACAGGGGGTTTTGCTGGCAATCAGCCCCAGCATTTT. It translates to CASSTGTGGFAGNQPQHF. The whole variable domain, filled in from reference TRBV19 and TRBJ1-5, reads DGGITQSPKYLFRKEGQNVTLSCEQNLNHDAMYWYRQDPGQGLRLIYYSQIVNDFQKGDIAEGYSVSREKKESFPLTVTSAQKNPTAFYLCASSTGTGGFAGNQPQHFGDGTRLSIL.

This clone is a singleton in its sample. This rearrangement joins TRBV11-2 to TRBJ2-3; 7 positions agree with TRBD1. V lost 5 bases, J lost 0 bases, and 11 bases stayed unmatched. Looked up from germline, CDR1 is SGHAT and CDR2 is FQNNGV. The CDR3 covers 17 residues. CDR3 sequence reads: CASSPIRDRISTDTQYF. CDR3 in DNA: TGTGCCAGCAGCCCCATCCGGGACAGAATCAGCACAGATACGCAGTATTTT.

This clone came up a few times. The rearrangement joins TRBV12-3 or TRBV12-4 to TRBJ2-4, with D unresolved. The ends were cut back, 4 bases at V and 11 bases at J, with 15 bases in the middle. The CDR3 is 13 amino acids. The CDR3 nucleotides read TGTGCCAGCAGTTCCCTTGGGCTTTCCCTTCAGTACTTC. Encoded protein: CASSSLGLSLQYF.

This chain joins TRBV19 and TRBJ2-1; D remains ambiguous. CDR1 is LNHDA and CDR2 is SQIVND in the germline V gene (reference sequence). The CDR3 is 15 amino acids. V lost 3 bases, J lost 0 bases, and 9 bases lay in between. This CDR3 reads CASSIQASSYNEQFF. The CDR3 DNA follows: TGTGCCAGTAGTATTCAGGCCTCCTCCTACAATGAGCAGTTCTTC.

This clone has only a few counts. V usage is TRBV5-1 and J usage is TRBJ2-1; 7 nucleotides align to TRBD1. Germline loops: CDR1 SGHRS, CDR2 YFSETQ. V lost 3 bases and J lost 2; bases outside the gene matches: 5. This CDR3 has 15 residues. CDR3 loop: CASSSRQGTYNEQFF. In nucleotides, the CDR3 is TGCGCCAGCAGCTCCCGACAGGGAACCTACAATGAGCAGTTCTTC. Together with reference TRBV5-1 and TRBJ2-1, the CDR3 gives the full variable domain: KAGVTQTPRYLIKTRGQQVTLSCSPISGHRSVSWYQQTPGQGLQFLFEYFSETQRNKGNFPGRFSGRQFSNSRSEMNVSTLELGDSALYLCASSSRQGTYNEQFFGPGTRLTVL.

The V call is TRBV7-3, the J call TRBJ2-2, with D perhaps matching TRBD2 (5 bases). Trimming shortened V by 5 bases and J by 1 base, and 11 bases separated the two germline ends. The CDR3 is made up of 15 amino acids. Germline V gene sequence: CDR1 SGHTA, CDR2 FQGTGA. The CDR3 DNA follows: TGTGCCAGCAGCCAAGCAGGAGGGAACACCGGGGAGCTGTTTTTT. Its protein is CASSQAGGNTGELFF.

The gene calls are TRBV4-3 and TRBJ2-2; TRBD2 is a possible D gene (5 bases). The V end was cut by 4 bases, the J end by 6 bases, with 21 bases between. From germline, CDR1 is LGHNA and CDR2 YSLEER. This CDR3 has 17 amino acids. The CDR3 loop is CASSPPPPGNRAGELFF. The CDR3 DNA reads TGCGCCAGCAGCCCGCCTCCCCCGGGAAATAGGGCCGGGGAGCTGTTTTTT.

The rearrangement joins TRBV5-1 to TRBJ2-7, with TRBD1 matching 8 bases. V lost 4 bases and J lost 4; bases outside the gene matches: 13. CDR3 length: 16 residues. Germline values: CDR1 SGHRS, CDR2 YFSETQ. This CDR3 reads CASSPAYGTGGYEQYF. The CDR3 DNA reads TGCGCCAGCAGCCCCGCGTACGGGACAGGAGGGTACGAGCAGTACTTC. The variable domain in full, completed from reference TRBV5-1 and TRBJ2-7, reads KAGVTQTPRYLIKTRGQQVTLSCSPISGHRSVSWYQQTPGQGLQFLFEYFSETQRNKGNFPGRFSGRQFSNSRSEMNVSTLELGDSALYLCASSPAYGTGGYEQYFGPGTRLTVT.

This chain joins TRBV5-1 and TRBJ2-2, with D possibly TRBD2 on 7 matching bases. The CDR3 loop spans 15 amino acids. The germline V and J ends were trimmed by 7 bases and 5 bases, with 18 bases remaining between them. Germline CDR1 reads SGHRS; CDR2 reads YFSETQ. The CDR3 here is CASAWGGAETGELFF. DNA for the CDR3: TGCGCCAGCGCTTGGGGGGGCGCGGAGACCGGGGAGCTGTTTTTT.

CDR3 in amino acids: CASRPYRGRNEKLFF. CDR3 nucleotide sequence: TGTGCCAGCAGACCCTACAGGGGTCGGAATGAAAAACTGTTTTTT. The chain employs TRBV7-9 and TRBJ1-4; 7 bases are shared with TRBD1. Germline CDR1 and CDR2: SEHNR and FQNEAQ (reference sequence). V shed 6 bases and J 5 bases; nucleotides not matched to a gene: 9. The CDR3 has 15 amino acids.

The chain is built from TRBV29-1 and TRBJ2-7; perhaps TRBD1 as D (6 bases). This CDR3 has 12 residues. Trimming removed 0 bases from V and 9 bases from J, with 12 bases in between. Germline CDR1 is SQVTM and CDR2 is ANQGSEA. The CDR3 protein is CSVEDPGAGQYF. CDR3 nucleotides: TGCAGCGTTGAAGATCCAGGGGCCGGGCAGTACTTC.

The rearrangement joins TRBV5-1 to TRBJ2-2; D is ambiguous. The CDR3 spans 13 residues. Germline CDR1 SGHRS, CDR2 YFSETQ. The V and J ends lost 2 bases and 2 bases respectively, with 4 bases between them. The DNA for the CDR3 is TGCGCCAGCAGCTTTGTAAACACCGGGGAGCTGTTTTTT. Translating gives CASSFVNTGELFF.

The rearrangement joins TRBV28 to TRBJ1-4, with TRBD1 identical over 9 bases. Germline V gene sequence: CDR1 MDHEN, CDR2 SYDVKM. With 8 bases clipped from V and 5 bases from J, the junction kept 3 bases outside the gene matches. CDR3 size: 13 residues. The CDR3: CASYGQGNEKLFF. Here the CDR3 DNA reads TGTGCCAGCTACGGACAGGGGAATGAAAAACTGTTTTTT.

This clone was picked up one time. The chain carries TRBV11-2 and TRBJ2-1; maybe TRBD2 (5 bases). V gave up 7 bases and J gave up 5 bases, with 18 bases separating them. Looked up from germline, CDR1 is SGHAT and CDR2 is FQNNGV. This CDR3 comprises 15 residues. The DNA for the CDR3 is TGTGCCAGCAACCCTGGGGTAGCGTACCACAATGAGCAGTTCTTC. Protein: CASNPGVAYHNEQFF.